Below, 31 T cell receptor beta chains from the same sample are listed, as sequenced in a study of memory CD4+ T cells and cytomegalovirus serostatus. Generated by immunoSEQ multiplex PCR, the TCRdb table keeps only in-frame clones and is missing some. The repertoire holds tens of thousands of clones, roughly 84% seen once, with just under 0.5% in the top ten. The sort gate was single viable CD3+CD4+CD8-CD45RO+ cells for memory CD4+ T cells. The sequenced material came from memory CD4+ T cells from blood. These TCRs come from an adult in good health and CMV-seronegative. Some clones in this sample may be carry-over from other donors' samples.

CDR3 nucleotide sequence: TGTGCCAGCAGTGTAGCCTATAGCAATCAGCCCCAGCATTTT. Translated, it gives CASSVAYSNQPQHF. The chain employs TRBV2 and TRBJ1-5; no firm D call. Germline values: CDR1 SNHLY, CDR2 FYNNEI. V was clipped by 4 bases and J by 0 bases, with 7 bases between them. The CDR3 is made up of 14 amino acids.

Here the CDR3 DNA reads TGTGCCACCAGCAGACGGGAAAACGGGGAGCTGTTTTTT. It yields the protein CATSRRENGELFF. J is TRBJ2-2 and V is TRBV15, with D possibly being TRBD2 (5 bases). The length of the CDR3 is 13 residues. Germline CDR1 LNHNV, CDR2 YYDKDF (reference sequence). The ends were cut back, 2 bases at V and 7 bases at J, with 8 bases in the middle.

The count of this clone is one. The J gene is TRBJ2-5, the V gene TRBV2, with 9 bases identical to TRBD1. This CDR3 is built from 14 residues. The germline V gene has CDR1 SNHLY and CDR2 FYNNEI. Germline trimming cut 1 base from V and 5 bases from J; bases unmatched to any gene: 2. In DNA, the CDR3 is TGTGCCAGCAGTGAAGACGGGACAGGGGAGACCCAGTACTTC. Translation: CASSEDGTGETQYF. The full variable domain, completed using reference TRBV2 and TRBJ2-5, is EPEVTQTPSHQVTQMGQEVILRCVPISNHLYFYWYRQILGQKVEFLVSFYNNEISEKSEIFDDQFSVERPDGSNFTLKIRSTKLEDSAMYFCASSEDGTGETQYFGPGTRLLVL.

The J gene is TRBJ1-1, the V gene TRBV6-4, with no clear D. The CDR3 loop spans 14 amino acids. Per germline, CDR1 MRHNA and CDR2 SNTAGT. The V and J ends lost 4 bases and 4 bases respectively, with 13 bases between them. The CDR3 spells CASSATGESTEAFF. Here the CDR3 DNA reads TGTGCCAGCAGTGCTACTGGGGAATCCACTGAAGCTTTCTTT.

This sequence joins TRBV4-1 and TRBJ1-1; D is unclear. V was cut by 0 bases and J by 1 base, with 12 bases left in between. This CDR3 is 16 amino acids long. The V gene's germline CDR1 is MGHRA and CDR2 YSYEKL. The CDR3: CASSQDSVTPNTEAFF. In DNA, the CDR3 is TGCGCCAGCAGCCAAGATTCCGTGACACCGAACACTGAAGCTTTCTTT.

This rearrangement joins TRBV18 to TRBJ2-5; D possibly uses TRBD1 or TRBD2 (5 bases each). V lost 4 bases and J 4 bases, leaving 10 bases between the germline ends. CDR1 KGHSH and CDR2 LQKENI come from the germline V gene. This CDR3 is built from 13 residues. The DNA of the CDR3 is TGTGCCAGCTCACGAGGGGAGCGAGAGACCCAGTACTTC. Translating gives CASSRGERETQYF.

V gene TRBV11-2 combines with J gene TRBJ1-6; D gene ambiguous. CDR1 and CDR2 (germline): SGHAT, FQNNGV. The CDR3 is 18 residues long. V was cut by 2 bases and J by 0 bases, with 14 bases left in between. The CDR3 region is CASSLRRGVSSYNSPLHF. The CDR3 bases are TGTGCCAGCAGCTTAAGACGTGGTGTCAGCTCCTATAATTCACCCCTCCACTTT.

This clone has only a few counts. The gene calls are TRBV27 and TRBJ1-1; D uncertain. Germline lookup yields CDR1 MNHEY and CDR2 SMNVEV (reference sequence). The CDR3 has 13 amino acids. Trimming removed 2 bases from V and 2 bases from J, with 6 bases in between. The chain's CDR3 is CASSLKGNTEAFF. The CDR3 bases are TGTGCCAGCAGTTTAAAGGGTAACACTGAAGCTTTCTTT.

CDR3 in amino acids: CATSGTVSGELFF. CDR3 DNA sequence: TGTGCCACATCCGGGACAGTATCCGGGGAGCTGTTTTTT. This chain connects TRBV10-3 to TRBJ2-2, with TRBD1 identical over 7 bases. The length of the CDR3 is 13 residues. The J segment lost 6 bases and the V segment lost 10 bases, leaving 8 bases of the junction unmatched. CDR1 and CDR2 (germline): ENHRY, SYGVKD.

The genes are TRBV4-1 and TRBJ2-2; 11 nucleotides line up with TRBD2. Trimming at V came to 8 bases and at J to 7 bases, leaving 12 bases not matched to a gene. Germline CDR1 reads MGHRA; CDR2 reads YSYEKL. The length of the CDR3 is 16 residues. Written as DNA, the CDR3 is TGCGCCAGCGAACCGAGACTAGCGGGAACGGGCGGGGAGCTGTTTTTT. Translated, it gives CASEPRLAGTGGELFF.

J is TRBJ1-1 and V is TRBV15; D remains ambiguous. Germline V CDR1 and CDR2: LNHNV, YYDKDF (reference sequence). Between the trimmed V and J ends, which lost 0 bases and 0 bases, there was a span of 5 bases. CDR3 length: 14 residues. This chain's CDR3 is CATSRDRVNTEAFF. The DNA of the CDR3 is TGTGCCACCAGCAGAGATCGGGTGAACACTGAAGCTTTCTTT.

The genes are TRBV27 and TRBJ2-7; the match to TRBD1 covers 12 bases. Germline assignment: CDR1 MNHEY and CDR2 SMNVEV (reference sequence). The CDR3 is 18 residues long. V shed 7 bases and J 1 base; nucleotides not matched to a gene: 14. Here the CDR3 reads CASTPLGGTGGESYEQYF. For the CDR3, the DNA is TGTGCCAGCACCCCCTTAGGGGGGACAGGGGGCGAGTCCTACGAGCAGTACTTC.

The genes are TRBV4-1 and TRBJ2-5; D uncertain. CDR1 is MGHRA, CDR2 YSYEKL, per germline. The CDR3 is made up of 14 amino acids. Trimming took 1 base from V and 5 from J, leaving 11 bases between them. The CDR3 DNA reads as TGCGCCAGCAGCCAAGGTTCAGGTTCTGAGACCCAGTACTTC. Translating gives CASSQGSGSETQYF.

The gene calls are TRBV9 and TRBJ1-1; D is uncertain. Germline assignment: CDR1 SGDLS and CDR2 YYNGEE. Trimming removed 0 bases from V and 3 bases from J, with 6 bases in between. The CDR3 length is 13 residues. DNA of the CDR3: TGTGCCAGCAGCGTAGAGATACACACTGAAGCTTTCTTT. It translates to CASSVEIHTEAFF.

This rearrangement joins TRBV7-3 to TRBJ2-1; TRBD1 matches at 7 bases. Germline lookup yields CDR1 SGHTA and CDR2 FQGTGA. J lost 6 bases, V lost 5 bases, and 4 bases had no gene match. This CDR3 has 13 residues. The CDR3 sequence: CASSQGVGNEQFF. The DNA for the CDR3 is TGTGCCAGCAGCCAGGGGGTAGGCAATGAGCAGTTCTTC.

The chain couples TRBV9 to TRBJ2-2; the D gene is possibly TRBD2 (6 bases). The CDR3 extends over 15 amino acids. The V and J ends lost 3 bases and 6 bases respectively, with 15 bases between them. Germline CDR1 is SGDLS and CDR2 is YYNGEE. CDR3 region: CASSAAGSGAGELFF. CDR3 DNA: TGTGCCAGCAGCGCCGCGGGGAGCGGTGCCGGGGAGCTGTTTTTT.

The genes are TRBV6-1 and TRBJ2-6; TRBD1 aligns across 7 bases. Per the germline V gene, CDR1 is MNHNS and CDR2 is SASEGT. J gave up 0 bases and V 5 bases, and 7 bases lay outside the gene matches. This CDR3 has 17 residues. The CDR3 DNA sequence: TGTGCCAGCAGTAAAGGACAGGTCCTCTCTGGGGCCAACGTCCTGACTTTC. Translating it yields CASSKGQVLSGANVLTF.

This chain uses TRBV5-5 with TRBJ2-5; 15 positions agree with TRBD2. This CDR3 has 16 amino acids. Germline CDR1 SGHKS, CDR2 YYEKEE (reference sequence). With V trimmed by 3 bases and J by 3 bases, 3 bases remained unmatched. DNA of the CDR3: TGTGCCAGCAGCTCCAGGACTAGCGGGAGGGAAGAGACCCAGTACTTC. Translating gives CASSSRTSGREETQYF.

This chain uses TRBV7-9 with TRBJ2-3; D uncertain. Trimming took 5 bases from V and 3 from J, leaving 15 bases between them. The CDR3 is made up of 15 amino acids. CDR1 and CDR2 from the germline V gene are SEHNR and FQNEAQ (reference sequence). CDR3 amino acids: CASSRSRDRTDTQYF. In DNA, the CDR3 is TGTGCCAGCAGCCGCAGTAGGGATCGGACAGATACGCAGTATTTT.

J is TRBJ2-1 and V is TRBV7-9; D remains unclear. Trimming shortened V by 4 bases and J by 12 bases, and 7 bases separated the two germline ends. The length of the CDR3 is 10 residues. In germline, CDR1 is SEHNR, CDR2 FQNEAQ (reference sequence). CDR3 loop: CASSSEGQFF. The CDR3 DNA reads TGTGCCAGCAGCTCGGAAGGGCAGTTCTTC.

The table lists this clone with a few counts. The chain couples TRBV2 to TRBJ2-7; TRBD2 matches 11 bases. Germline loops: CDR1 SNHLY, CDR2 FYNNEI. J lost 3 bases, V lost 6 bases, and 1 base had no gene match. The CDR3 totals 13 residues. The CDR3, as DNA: TGTGCCAGCAGCCTAGCGGGAGGCTACGAGCAGTACTTC. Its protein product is CASSLAGGYEQYF.

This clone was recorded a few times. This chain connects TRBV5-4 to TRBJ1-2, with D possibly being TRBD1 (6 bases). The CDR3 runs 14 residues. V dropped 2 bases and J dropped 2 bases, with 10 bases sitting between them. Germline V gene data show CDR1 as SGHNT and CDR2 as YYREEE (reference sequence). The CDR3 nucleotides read TGTGCCAGCAGCTTCGGACAGAGCAACTATGGCTACACCTTC. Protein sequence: CASSFGQSNYGYTF.

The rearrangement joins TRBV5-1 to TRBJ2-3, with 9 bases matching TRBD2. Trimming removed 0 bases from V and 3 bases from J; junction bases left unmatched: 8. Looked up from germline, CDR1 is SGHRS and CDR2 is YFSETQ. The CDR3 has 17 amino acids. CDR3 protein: CASSLGLTSGLTDTQYF. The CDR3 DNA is TGCGCCAGCAGCTTGGGTTTGACTAGCGGACTGACAGATACGCAGTATTTT.

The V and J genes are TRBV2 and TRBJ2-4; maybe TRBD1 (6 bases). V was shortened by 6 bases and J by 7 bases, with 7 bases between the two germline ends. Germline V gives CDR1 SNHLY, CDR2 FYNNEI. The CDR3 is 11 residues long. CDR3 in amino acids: CASRDSNIQYF. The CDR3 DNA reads TGTGCCAGCAGGGACAGTAACATTCAGTACTTC. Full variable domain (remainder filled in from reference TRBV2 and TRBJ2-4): EPEVTQTPSHQVTQMGQEVILRCVPISNHLYFYWYRQILGQKVEFLVSFYNNEISEKSEIFDDQFSVERPDGSNFTLKIRSTKLEDSAMYFCASRDSNIQYFGAGTRLSVL.

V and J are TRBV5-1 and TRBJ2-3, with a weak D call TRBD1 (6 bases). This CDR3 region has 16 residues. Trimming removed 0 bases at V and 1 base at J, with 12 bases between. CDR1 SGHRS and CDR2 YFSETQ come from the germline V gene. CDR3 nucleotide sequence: TGCGCCAGCAGCTTGGAAGTCCACAGGGGCACAGATACGCAGTATTTT. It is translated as CASSLEVHRGTDTQYF.

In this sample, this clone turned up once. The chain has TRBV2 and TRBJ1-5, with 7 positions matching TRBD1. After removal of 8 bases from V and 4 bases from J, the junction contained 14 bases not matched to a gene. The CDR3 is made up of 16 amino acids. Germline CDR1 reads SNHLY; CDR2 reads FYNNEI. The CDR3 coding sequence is TGTGCCAGCGGTGGGGGCTGGGACAGAATAAATCAGCCCCAGCATTTT. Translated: CASGGGWDRINQPQHF.

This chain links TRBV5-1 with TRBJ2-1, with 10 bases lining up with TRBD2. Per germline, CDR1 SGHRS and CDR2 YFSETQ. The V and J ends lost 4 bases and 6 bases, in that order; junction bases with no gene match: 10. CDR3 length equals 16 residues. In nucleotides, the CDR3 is TGCGCCAGCAGCCATAAAGCGGGAGGGGCCGGCAATGAGCAGTTCTTC. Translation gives CASSHKAGGAGNEQFF.

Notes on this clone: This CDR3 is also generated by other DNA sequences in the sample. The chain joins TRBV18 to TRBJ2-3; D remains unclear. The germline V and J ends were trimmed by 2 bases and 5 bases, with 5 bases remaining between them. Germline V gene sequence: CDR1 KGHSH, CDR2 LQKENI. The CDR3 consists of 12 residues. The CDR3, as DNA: TGTGCCAGCTCACCAGGAAGAGATACGCAGTATTTT. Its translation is CASSPGRDTQYF.

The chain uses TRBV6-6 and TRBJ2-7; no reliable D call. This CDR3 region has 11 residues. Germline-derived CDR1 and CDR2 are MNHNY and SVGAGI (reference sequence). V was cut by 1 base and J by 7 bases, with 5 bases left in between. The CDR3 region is CASSYLEEQYF. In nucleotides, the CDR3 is TGTGCCAGCAGTTACTTGGAAGAGCAGTACTTC.

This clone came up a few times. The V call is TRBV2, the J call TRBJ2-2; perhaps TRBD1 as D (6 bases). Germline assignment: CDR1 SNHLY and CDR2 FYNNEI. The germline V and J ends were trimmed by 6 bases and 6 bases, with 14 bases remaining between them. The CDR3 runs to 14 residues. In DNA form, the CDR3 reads TGTGCCAGCAGCCTCAGTTCAGGGGCCGGGGAGCTGTTTTTT. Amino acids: CASSLSSGAGELFF.

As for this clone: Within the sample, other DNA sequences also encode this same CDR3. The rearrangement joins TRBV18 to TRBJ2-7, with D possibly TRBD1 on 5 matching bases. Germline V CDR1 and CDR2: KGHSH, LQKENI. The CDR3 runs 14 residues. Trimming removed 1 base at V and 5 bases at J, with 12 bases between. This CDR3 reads CASSPRQGAHEQYF. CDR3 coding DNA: TGTGCCAGCTCACCACGGCAGGGCGCCCACGAGCAGTACTTC.